This T cell receptor (beta chain) appears in the sequencing data of a study of blood T cell repertoires in COVID-19. The overall study: Sites in the United States, Italy and Spain provided acute and convalescent COVID-19 samples. The cDNA or gDNA used as material had been derived from T cells, B-cell-depleted T cells, or PBMCs.

The CDR3 runs to 13 residues. Germline V CDR1 and CDR2: GTSNPN, SVGIG (reference sequence). V dropped 0 bases and J dropped 8 bases, with 10 bases sitting between them. Authors' methods: Amplifying reference gene primers gave estimates of nucleated cell counts. Sequencing was performed with immunoSEQ multiplex PCR; in TCRdb, only in-frame clones are kept and a portion is missing. V and J calls and clone size are copied from that table; D and trimming were computed from the DNA. The table lists approximately 97,000 clones, approximately 90% of them singletons. The V call is TRBV30, the J call TRBJ1-4, with D possibly TRBD1 on 5 matching bases. The receptor was derived from a man aged 55 to 70 with acute or convalescent COVID-19. The sequencing sample was made of peripheral blood. This CDR3 is CAWSVLEGEKLFF. CDR3 DNA: TGTGCCTGGAGTGTACTGGAGGGGGAAAAACTGTTTTTT.